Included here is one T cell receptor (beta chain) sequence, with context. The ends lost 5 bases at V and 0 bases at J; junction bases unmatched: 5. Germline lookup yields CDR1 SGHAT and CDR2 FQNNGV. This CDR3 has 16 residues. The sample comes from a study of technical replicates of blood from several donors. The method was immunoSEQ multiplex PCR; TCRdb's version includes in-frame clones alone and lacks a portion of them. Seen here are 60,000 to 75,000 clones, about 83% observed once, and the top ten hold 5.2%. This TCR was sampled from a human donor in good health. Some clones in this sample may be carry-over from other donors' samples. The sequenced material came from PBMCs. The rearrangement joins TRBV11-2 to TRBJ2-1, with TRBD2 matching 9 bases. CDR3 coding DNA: TGTGCCAGCAGCCTCAGCGGGGGGAGCTCCTACAATGAGCAGTTCTTC. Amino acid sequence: CASSLSGGSSYNEQFF.